These 4 T cell receptor beta chains originate from one sample sequenced in a study of blood T cell repertoires in COVID-19. Profiling relied on immunoSEQ multiplex PCR, and the TCRdb table lists in-frame clones only, not all of them. The top ten hold around 15% of the sample, which has about 190,000 clones, about 88% seen once. Sequenced material: peripheral blood. The receptors were gathered from a man younger than 40 with active or convalescent COVID-19.

The chain joins TRBV5-6 to TRBJ1-1, with 10 nucleotides matching TRBD1. The CDR3 totals 16 residues. Germline CDR1 reads SGHDT; CDR2 reads YYEEEE. V was pared by 0 bases and J by 3 bases, with 5 bases of the junction left unmatched. CDR3 residues: CASSLGDRGWDTEAFF. The CDR3 DNA is TGTGCCAGCAGCTTGGGGGACAGGGGCTGGGACACTGAAGCTTTCTTT.

This chain links TRBV27 with TRBJ1-6; the D gene is possibly TRBD1 (5 bases). The germline CDR1 and CDR2 sequences are MNHEY and SMNVEV (reference sequence). V lost 3 bases, J lost 3 bases, and 9 bases lay in between. The CDR3 extends over 15 amino acids. The chain's CDR3 is CASSLTGLYNSPLHF. DNA for the CDR3: TGTGCCAGCAGTTTGACGGGACTCTATAATTCACCCCTCCACTTT.

The chain has TRBV10-1 and TRBJ1-1; 8 bases line up with TRBD1. V trimming: 7 bases; J trimming: 5 bases; junction bases outside the gene matches: 12. The germline CDR1 and CDR2 sequences are WNHNN and SYGVQD (reference sequence). The CDR3 covers 15 residues. The CDR3 nucleotides are TGCGCCAGCAAACTTGTCGAACAGGGGGGGACTGAAGCTTTCTTT. Translation: CASKLVEQGGTEAFF.

The V and J genes are TRBV6-2 or TRBV6-3 and TRBJ1-2; D is undetermined. Trimming cost V 4 bases and J 7 bases, with 16 bases left between them. From germline, CDR1 is MNHEY and CDR2 SVGEGT. The CDR3 sequence is 14 residues long. The CDR3 sequence: CASSSPLEGLGYTF. CDR3 in DNA: TGTGCCAGCAGTTCCCCGTTGGAGGGTCTTGGCTACACCTTC.